Sequencing of this T cell receptor beta chain was carried out in a study of T-cell memory formation after mild COVID-19. Regarding the study as a whole: Researchers could not confirm that second-wave clones peaking on day 37 targeted SARS-CoV-2. Mainly in CM and EM were contracting CD4+ clones; CD8+ were in EMRA.

This clonotype turned up a few times. Its antigen is unknown. The germline gives CDR1 SEHNR, CDR2 FQNEAQ (reference sequence). There are 12 residues in the CDR3. With V trimmed by 7 bases and J by 6 bases, 2 bases remained unmatched. TCRdb re-called the 5' RACE reads with MiXCR, one entry per CDR3 protein. This table holds hundreds of thousands of distinct CDR3 sequences, under 20% found once. V and J are TRBV7-9 and TRBJ2-1; 8 positions agree with TRBD2. The TCR comes from an adult woman who had mild COVID-19 (a few samples of this study predate the infection). Cell type and time point are not known. Sample: PBMCs or a T cell subset sorted from them (not recorded which). CDR3 sequence reads: CASIGLANEQFF. In DNA form, the CDR3 reads TGTGCCAGCATCGGACTAGCCAATGAGCAGTTCTTC.